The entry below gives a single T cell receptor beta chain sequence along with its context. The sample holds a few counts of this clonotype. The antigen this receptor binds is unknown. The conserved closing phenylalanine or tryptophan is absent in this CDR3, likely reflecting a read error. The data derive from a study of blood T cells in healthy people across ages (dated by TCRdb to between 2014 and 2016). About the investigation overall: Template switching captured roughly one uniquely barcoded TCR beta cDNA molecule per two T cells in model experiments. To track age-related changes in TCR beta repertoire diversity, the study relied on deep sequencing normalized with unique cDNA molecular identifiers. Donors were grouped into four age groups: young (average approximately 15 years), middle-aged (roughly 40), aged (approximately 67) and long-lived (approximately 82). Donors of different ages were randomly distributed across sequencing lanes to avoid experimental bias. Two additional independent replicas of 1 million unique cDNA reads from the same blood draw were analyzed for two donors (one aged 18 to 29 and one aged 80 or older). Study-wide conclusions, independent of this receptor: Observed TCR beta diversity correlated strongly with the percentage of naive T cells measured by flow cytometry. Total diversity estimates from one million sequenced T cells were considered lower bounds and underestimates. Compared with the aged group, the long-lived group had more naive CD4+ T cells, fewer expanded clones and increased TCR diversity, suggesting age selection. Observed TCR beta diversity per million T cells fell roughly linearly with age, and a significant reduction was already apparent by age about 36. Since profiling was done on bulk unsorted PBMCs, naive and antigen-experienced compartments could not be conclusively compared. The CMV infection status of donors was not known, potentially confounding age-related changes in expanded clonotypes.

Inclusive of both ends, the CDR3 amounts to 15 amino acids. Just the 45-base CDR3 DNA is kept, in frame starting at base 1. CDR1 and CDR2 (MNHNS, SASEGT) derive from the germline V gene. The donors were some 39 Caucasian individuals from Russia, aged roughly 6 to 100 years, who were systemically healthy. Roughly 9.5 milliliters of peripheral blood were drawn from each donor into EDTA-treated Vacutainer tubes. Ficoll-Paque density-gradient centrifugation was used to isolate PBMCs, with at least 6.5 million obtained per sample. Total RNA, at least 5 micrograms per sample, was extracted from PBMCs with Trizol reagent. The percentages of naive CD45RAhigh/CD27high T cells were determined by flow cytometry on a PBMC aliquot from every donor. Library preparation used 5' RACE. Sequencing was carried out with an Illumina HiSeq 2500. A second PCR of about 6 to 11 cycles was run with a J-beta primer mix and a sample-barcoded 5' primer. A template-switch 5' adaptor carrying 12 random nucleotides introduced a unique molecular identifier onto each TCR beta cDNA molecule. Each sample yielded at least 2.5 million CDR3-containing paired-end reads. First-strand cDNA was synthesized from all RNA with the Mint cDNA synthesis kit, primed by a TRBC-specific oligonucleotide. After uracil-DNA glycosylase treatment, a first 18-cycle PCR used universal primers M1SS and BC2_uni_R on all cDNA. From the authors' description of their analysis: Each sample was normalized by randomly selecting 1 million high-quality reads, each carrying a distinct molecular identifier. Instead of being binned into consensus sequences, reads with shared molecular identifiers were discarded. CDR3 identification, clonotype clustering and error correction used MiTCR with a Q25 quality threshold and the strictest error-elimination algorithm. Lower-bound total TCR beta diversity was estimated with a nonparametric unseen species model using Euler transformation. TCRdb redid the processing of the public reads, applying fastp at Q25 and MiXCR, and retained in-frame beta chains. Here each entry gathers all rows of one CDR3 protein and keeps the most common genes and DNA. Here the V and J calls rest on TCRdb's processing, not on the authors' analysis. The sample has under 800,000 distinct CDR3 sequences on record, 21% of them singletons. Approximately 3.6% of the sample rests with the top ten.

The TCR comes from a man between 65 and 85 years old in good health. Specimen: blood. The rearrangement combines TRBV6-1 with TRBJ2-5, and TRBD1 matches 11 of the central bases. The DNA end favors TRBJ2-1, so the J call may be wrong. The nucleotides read TGTGCCAGCAGGCATTCCGGGACAGGGGGCAATGAGCAGTTCCTC. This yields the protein CASRHSGTGGNEQFL.